These 15 T cell receptor beta chains came from one sample sequenced in a study of CD8 T cells in Susac syndrome. With random hexamers, reverse transcription was performed on roughly 0.5 to 1 ug of RNA. Via MiXCR, TCRdb re-called the immunoSEQ multiplex PCR reads, giving one row per CDR3 protein. The sample includes 200,000 to 300,000 distinct CDR3 sequences, roughly 95% seen only once; the top ten take roughly 0.1%. The sample consisted of CD4+ T cells from PBMCs. All receptors derive from a human donor with Susac syndrome.

The CDR3 loop reads CAWPRDGQGYGYTF. The CDR3 region has the DNA TGTGCCTGGCCCAGAGATGGACAGGGCTATGGCTACACCTTC. The V call is TRBV30, the J call TRBJ1-2; the match to TRBD1 covers 8 bases. This CDR3 contains 14 residues. The J segment lost 4 bases and the V segment lost 5 bases, leaving 9 bases of the junction unmatched. From germline, CDR1 is GTSNPN and CDR2 SVGIG (reference sequence).

This chain uses TRBV12-3 or TRBV12-4 with TRBJ1-1; 9 bases match TRBD1. After removal of 5 bases from V and 6 bases from J, the junction contained 4 bases not matched to a gene. CDR3 length: 13 residues. The CDR3 loop is CASSTWTGAEAFF. CDR3 in DNA: TGTGCCAGCAGTACCTGGACAGGGGCTGAAGCTTTCTTT.

The chain couples TRBV12-3 or TRBV12-4 to TRBJ2-7; D unclear. CDR3 length equals 13 residues. Trimming removed 5 bases from V and 1 base from J, with 9 bases in between. The CDR3 nucleotides read TGTGCCAGCAGTAGGAGAATTTCCTACGAGCAGTACTTC. It is translated as CASSRRISYEQYF.

Regarding this clonotype: The junction and the germline gene differ at one end; a read error may be behind it. This chain links TRBV7-7 with TRBJ2-5; no firm D call. The CDR3 is made up of 13 amino acids. Germline V CDR1 and CDR2: SSHAT, FNYEAQ (reference sequence). The CDR3 spells CASSWSRVETQYF. The DNA of the CDR3 is TGTGCTAGCAGCTGGAGTCGCGTAGAGACCCAGTACTTC.

This chain joins TRBV5-1 and TRBJ2-7; D gene unclear. Per germline, CDR1 SGHRS and CDR2 YFSETQ. The CDR3 length is 13 residues. V lost 3 bases and J 2 bases, leaving 9 bases between the germline ends. The CDR3 spells CASSSEIAYEQYF. CDR3 bases: TGCGCCAGCAGCTCGGAGATAGCCTACGAGCAGTACTTC. Full variable domain (rest looked up from reference TRBV5-1 and TRBJ2-7): KAGVTQTPRYLIKTRGQQVTLSCSPISGHRSVSWYQQTPGQGLQFLFEYFSETQRNKGNFPGRFSGRQFSNSRSEMNVSTLELGDSALYLCASSSEIAYEQYFGPGTRLTVT.

The chain joins TRBV30 to TRBJ1-1; the D is unclear. V lost 3 bases, J lost 0 bases, and 11 bases lay in between. CDR3 length equals 14 residues. The germline CDR1 and CDR2 sequences are GTSNPN and SVGIG (reference sequence). CDR3 amino acids: CAWRFTDMNTEAFF. CDR3 nucleotide sequence: TGTGCCTGGAGGTTCACAGATATGAACACTGAAGCTTTCTTT.

The gene calls are TRBV6-5 and TRBJ1-1; D gene ambiguous. Germline CDR1 and CDR2: MNHEY and SVGAGI. V was clipped by 0 bases and J by 4 bases, with 6 bases between them. The CDR3 totals 13 residues. The CDR3 DNA reads as TGTGCCAGCAGTTACTCTTACGGCACTGAAGCTTTCTTT. It encodes CASSYSYGTEAFF.

The V call is TRBV3-1, the J call TRBJ2-5; unclear D gene. V dropped 3 bases and J dropped 6 bases, with 20 bases sitting between them. Germline V CDR1 and CDR2: LGHDT, YNNKEL (reference sequence). There are 16 residues in the CDR3. For the CDR3, the DNA is TGTGCCAGCAGCCACGCCGGAACCAGAAGCTGGAAGACCCAGTACTTC. Amino acids: CASSHAGTRSWKTQYF.

This sequence joins TRBV12-3 or TRBV12-4 and TRBJ1-4; D remains unclear. CDR3 length: 13 residues. V gave up 5 bases and J gave up 10 bases, with 14 bases separating them. CDR3 sequence (DNA): TGTGCCAGCAGTCCCCTCGCTGAGGCAAAACTGTTTTTT. Translating it yields CASSPLAEAKLFF.

V is TRBV25-1 and J is TRBJ2-2; D is ambiguous. Germline V gene sequence: CDR1 MGHDK, CDR2 SYGVNS. The CDR3 is 15 amino acids. The V and J ends lost 1 base and 9 bases respectively, with 15 bases between them. Here the CDR3 DNA reads TGTGCCAGCAGTGAATTGGGCTCATCAATCCGGGAGCTGTTTTTT. Protein: CASSELGSSIRELFF.

The chain links TRBV7-9 to TRBJ2-1; TRBD2 matches at 8 bases. Unmatched junction bases numbered 6, after V lost 3 bases and J lost 8 bases. The CDR3 is made up of 14 amino acids. Per germline, CDR1 SEHNR and CDR2 FQNEAQ (reference sequence). In nucleotides, the CDR3 is TGTGCCAGCAGCTTCGGGACTAGTAGAGATGAGCAGTTCTTC. Translating it yields CASSFGTSRDEQFF.

The chain uses TRBV20-1 and TRBJ2-2, with 7 bases aligning to TRBD2. Germline values: CDR1 DFQATT, CDR2 SNEGSKA (reference sequence). The CDR3 totals 15 residues. The junction had 5 bases not matched to a gene; V was cut back by 1 base and J by 3 bases. The CDR3 is CSARGLADYTGELFF. CDR3 DNA sequence: TGCAGTGCTAGAGGGCTAGCGGACTACACCGGGGAGCTGTTTTTT.

Notes on this clonotype: It is unclear where the CDR3 begins or ends on the DNA, so no DNA is shown, and the CDR3 is as TCRdb lists it. The chain carries TRBV21-1 and TRBJ1-1; the DNA was not used to check the table's D call, TRBD1. TRBV21-1 is a listed pseudogene. The CDR3 has 16 amino acids, counting both end residues. This CDR3 reads CASSKWGQGSRTEAFF.

In this sample, this clonotype turned up once. The chain is built from TRBV5-1 and TRBJ2-5, with D perhaps TRBD2 (5 bases). V was shortened by 1 base and J by 3 bases, with 13 bases between the two germline ends. CDR1 and CDR2 (germline): SGHRS, YFSETQ. The CDR3 is made up of 15 amino acids. Written as DNA, the CDR3 is TGCGCCAGCAGCTTGTCTGGGAGCAACGAAGAGACCCAGTACTTC. Protein product: CASSLSGSNEETQYF.

The chain carries TRBV2 and TRBJ2-3, with no clear D. V shed 7 bases and J shed 2 bases, with 7 bases lying between them. Per the germline V gene, CDR1 is SNHLY and CDR2 is FYNNEI. This CDR3 is 12 amino acids long. In DNA form, the CDR3 reads TGTGCCAGCAACCGCGACACAGATACGCAGTATTTT. This codes for CASNRDTDTQYF.